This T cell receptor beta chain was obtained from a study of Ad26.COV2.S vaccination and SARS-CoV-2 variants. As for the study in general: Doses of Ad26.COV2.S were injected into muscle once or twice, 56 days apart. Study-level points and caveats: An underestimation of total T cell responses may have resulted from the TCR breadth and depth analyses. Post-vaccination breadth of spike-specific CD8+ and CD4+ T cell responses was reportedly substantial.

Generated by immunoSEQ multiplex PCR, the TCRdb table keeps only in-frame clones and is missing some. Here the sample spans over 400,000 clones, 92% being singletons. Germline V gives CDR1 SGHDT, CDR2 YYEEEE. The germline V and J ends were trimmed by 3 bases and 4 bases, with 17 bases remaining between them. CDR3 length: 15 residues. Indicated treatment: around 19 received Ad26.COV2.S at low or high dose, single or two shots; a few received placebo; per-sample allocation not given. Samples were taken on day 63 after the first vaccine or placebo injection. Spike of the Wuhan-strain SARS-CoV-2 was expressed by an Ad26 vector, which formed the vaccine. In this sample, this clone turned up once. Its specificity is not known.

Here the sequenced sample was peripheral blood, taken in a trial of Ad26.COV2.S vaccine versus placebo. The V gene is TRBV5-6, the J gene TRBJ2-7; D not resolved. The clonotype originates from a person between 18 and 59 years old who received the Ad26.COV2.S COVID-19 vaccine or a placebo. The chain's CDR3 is CASSSGGYTAYEQYF. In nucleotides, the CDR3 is TGTGCCAGCAGCTCGGGCGGCTATACGGCTTACGAGCAGTACTTC.